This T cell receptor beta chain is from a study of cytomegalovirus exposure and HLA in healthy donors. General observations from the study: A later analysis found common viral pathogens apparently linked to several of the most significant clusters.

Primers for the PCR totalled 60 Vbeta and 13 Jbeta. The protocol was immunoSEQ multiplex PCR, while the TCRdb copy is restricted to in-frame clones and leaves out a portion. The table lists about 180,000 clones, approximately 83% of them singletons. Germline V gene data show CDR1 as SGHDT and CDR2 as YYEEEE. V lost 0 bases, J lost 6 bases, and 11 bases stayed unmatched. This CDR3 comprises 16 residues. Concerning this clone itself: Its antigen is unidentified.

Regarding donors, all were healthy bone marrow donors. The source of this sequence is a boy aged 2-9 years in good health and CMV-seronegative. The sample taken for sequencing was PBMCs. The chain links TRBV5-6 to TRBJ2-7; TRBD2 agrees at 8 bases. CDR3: CASSLAQTSGWGEQYF. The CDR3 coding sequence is TGTGCCAGCAGCTTGGCCCAAACTAGCGGATGGGGCGAGCAGTACTTC.